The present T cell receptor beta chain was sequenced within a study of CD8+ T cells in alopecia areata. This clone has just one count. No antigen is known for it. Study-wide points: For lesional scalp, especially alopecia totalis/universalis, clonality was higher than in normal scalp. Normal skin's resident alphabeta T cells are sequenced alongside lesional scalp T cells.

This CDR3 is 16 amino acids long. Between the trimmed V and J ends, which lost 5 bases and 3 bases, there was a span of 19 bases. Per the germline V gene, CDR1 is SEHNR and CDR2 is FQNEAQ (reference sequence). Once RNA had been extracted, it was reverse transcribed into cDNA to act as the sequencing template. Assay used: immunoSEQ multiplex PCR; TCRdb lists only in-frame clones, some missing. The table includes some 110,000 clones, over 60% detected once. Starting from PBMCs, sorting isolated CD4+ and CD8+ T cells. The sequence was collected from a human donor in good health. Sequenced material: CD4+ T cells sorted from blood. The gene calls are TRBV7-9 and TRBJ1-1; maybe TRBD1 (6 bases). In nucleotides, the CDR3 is TGTGCCAGCAGCCCCCGCCGTGGAGGGGGGCACACTGAAGCTTTCTTT. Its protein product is CASSPRRGGGHTEAFF.